This TCR beta chain was documented in a study of blood T cell repertoires in COVID-19. The ends were cut back, 1 base at V and 0 bases at J, with 4 bases in the middle. The germline gives CDR1 MNHEY, CDR2 SMNVEV (reference sequence). This CDR3 contains 14 residues. Source study methods: From reference gene primer amplification, estimates of nucleated cell counts were derived. Data came from immunoSEQ multiplex PCR; TCRdb stores just in-frame clones and leaves some out. The DNA was the basis for D and trimming; V, J and clone size are from that table. The table records hundreds of thousands of clones, about four fifths of them present only once.

Material: peripheral blood. The chain joins TRBV27 to TRBJ1-5; unclear D gene. The TCR comes from a woman in her forties or fifties who had recovered from COVID-19. CDR3 DNA sequence: TGTGCCAGCAGTTTATTTAGTAGCAATCAGCCCCAGCATTTT. Protein sequence: CASSLFSSNQPQHF.